What follows are 18 T cell receptor beta chains derived from one specimen sequenced in a study of post-analysis software for immune sequencing data. Findings and limits, study-wide: TRBV segments more frequent in patients than in controls numbered roughly 5 and included TRBV5-6, TRBV5-1 and TRBV20-1.

The antigens for these receptors are not known. Unique-molecular-identifier-tagged TCR beta cDNA libraries were used. TCRdb ran MiXCR on the PCR reads and lists one entry per CDR3 protein. The data show fewer than 700,000 distinct CDR3 sequences, about 44% seen once. The sample was blood. These receptors all come from a girl aged 5-17 years with multiple sclerosis.

This chain links TRBV12-3 or TRBV12-4 with TRBJ2-4, with D possibly TRBD1 on 7 matching bases. V was trimmed by 5 bases and J by 15 bases, leaving 14 bases between them. This CDR3 is 11 amino acids long. DNA for the CDR3: TGTGCCAGCAGTGCGGGACAGTCTCGGTACTTC. Protein: CASSAGQSRYF.

The CDR3 nucleotides read TGTGCCAGCAGCTTAGGCAGGGAACCCTACGAGCAGTACTTC. Protein sequence: CASSLGREPYEQYF. V gene TRBV7-9 combines with J gene TRBJ2-7; tentative D call: TRBD1 (5 bases). This CDR3 has 14 amino acids. The germline V gene has CDR1 SEHNR and CDR2 FQNEAQ (reference sequence). V lost 1 base, J lost 2 bases, and 9 bases lay in between.

The chain joins TRBV29-1 to TRBJ2-3; TRBD2 matches at 7 bases. This CDR3 has 11 amino acids. Germline V lookup: CDR1 SQVTM, CDR2 ANQGSEA. J gave up 3 bases and V 7 bases, and 1 base lay outside the gene matches. Here the CDR3 reads CSGTRTDTQYF. The CDR3 DNA is TGCAGCGGGACTAGGACAGATACGCAGTATTTT.

This chain uses TRBV5-1 with TRBJ2-3, with D uncertain. The germline V gene encodes CDR1 SGHRS and CDR2 YFSETQ. The CDR3 spans 15 residues. The germline V and J ends were trimmed by 4 bases and 1 base, with 13 bases remaining between them. CDR3 residues: CASSLAWSGTDTQYF. The CDR3 DNA is TGCGCCAGCAGCCTTGCCTGGAGCGGCACAGATACGCAGTATTTT.

The V and J genes are TRBV28 and TRBJ1-5; D unclear. V dropped 1 base and J dropped 0 bases, with 10 bases sitting between them. In germline, CDR1 is MDHEN, CDR2 SYDVKM. This CDR3 region has 16 residues. The CDR3 reads CASSLSPSNSNQPQHF. The CDR3 nucleotides are TGTGCCAGCAGTTTATCGCCCAGTAATAGCAATCAGCCCCAGCATTTT. The whole variable domain, remainder taken from reference TRBV28 and TRBJ1-5, is DVKVTQSSRYLVKRTGEKVFLECVQDMDHENMFWYRQDPGLGLRLIYFSYDVKMKEKGDIPEGYSVSREKKERFSLILESASTNQTSMYLCASSLSPSNSNQPQHFGDGTRLSIL.

DNA for the CDR3: TGCGCCAGCCAAGGCGGACCCCTCCAAGAGACCCAGTACTTC. This sequence encodes CASQGGPLQETQYF. This rearrangement joins TRBV5-1 to TRBJ2-5, with no clear D. CDR3 size: 14 residues. Germline values: CDR1 SGHRS, CDR2 YFSETQ. Trimming stripped 7 bases from V and 1 base from J, with 14 bases between.

This clonotype was picked up a small number of times. The J gene is TRBJ1-5, the V gene TRBV29-1; the D gene is possibly TRBD1 (6 bases). CDR1 is SQVTM and CDR2 is ANQGSEA in the germline V gene. The CDR3 extends over 13 amino acids. V gave up 8 bases and J gave up 5 bases, with 16 bases separating them. CDR3 DNA sequence: TGCAGCACTAGGGACACCGGAGATCAGCCCCAGCATTTT. Its protein is CSTRDTGDQPQHF.

V usage is TRBV5-1 and J usage is TRBJ1-1; possibly TRBD1 for D (5 bases). This CDR3 spans 17 amino acids. V was trimmed by 3 bases and J by 5 bases, leaving 23 bases between them. In germline, CDR1 is SGHRS, CDR2 YFSETQ. The CDR3 spells CASSSGGFPLLWTEAFF. CDR3 coding DNA: TGCGCCAGCAGCTCGGGGGGGTTTCCCCTCCTTTGGACTGAAGCTTTCTTT.

This clonotype has more than one count but fewer than ten. The chain employs TRBV4-1 and TRBJ1-2, with 7 bases that match TRBD1. This CDR3 is built from 14 residues. Looked up from germline, CDR1 is MGHRA and CDR2 is YSYEKL. Germline trimming cut 1 base from V and 7 bases from J; bases unmatched to any gene: 6. For the CDR3, the DNA is TGCGCCAGCAGCCAAGCCGACAGGGAGAGTGGCTACACCTTC. Translated, it gives CASSQADRESGYTF.

The rearrangement joins TRBV20-1 to TRBJ2-7; TRBD2 aligns across 7 bases. The CDR3 runs to 16 residues. Germline loops: CDR1 DFQATT, CDR2 SNEGSKA (reference sequence). The J segment lost 0 bases and the V segment lost 5 bases, leaving 13 bases of the junction unmatched. DNA for the CDR3: TGCAGTGCTCCTGCTCCGTTAGCGGGCCTCTCCTACGAGCAGTACTTC. Protein product: CSAPAPLAGLSYEQYF.

The chain joins TRBV12-3 or TRBV12-4 to TRBJ2-1; 7 bases match TRBD1. This CDR3 has 15 amino acids. V lost 3 bases to trimming and J lost 5 bases; unmatched junction nucleotides: 7. This CDR3 reads CASSFDRALHNEQFF. Here the CDR3 DNA reads TGTGCCAGCAGTTTTGACAGGGCGCTCCACAATGAGCAGTTCTTC.

V is TRBV10-2 and J is TRBJ2-7, with D uncertain. This CDR3 contains 14 residues. The V gene's germline CDR1 is WSHSY and CDR2 SAAADI. V was clipped by 2 bases and J by 2 bases, with 10 bases between them. This chain's CDR3 is CASSEIGSTYEQYF. The CDR3 nucleotides read TGCGCCAGCAGTGAGATAGGAAGCACCTACGAGCAGTACTTC.

The CDR3 nucleotides read TGCAGTGCTAGAGTCGCTAGCGGGTACACCTACAATGAGCAGTTCTTC. Amino acids: CSARVASGYTYNEQFF. The chain uses TRBV20-1 and TRBJ2-1; 8 nucleotides align to TRBD2. The CDR3 covers 16 residues. V lost 1 base and J lost 2; bases outside the gene matches: 7. The V gene's germline CDR1 is DFQATT and CDR2 SNEGSKA (reference sequence).

The rearrangement links TRBV20-1 to TRBJ2-7, with unresolved D. V lost 3 bases to trimming and J lost 2 bases, with 11 bases between them. This CDR3 has 13 residues. The germline CDR1 and CDR2 sequences are DFQATT and SNEGSKA (reference sequence). CDR3 DNA sequence: TGCAGTGCTAGCGATCAGCGACCCTACGAGCAGTACTTC. It specifies CSASDQRPYEQYF.

The CDR3: CASSLDRINSYEQYF. The CDR3 nucleotides are TGCGCCAGCAGCTTGGACCGGATAAACTCCTACGAGCAGTACTTC. The J gene is TRBJ2-7, the V gene TRBV5-1; D is uncertain. The CDR3 is 15 amino acids. CDR1 and CDR2 from the germline V gene are SGHRS and YFSETQ. The V end lost 0 bases, the J end lost 0 bases, and 10 bases lay between the germline ends.

V is TRBV29-1 and J is TRBJ1-1, with 7 bases lining up with TRBD1. The CDR3 is made up of 14 amino acids. CDR1 is SQVTM, CDR2 ANQGSEA, per germline. V lost 6 bases and J lost 6; bases outside the gene matches: 13. The CDR3 protein is CSVEHRGGSAEAFF. The CDR3 region has the DNA TGCAGCGTCGAACACAGGGGTGGGAGCGCTGAAGCTTTCTTT.

The chain employs TRBV7-8 and TRBJ2-2, with D possibly matching TRBD1 (6 bases). Germline V lookup: CDR1 SGHVS, CDR2 FQNEAQ. The CDR3 is 16 amino acids. Deletions cut 4 bases from V and 2 bases from J, with 14 bases between. This CDR3 reads CASSSIRDTNTGELFF. CDR3 DNA sequence: TGTGCCAGCAGCTCGATCCGGGACACCAACACCGGGGAGCTGTTTTTT.

V and J are TRBV10-3 and TRBJ2-1; the match to TRBD2 covers 7 bases. The J segment lost 7 bases and the V segment lost 10 bases, leaving 10 bases of the junction unmatched. The CDR3 runs 13 residues. CDR1 and CDR2 from the germline V gene are ENHRY and SYGVKD. CDR3 loop: CATQREIGNEQFF. The CDR3 DNA is TGTGCCACCCAGCGGGAAATAGGGAATGAGCAGTTCTTC.